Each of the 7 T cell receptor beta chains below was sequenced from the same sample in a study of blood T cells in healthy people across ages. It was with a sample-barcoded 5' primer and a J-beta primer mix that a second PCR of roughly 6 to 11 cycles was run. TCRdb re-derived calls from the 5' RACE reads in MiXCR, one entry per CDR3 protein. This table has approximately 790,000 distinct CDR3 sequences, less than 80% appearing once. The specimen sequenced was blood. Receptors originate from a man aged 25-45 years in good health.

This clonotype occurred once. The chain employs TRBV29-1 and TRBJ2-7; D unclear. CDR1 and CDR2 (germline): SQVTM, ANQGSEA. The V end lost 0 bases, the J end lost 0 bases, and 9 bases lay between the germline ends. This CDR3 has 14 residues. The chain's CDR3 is CSVEDRRSSYEQYF. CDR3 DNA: TGCAGCGTTGAAGATCGGCGCAGCTCCTACGAGCAGTACTTC.

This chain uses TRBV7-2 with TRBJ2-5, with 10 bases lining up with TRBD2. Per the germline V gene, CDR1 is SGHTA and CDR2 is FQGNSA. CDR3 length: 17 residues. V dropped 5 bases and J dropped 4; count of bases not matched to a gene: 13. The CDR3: CASSRFPPSGGRETQYF. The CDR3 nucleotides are TGTGCCAGCAGCCGCTTTCCCCCTAGCGGGGGACGAGAGACCCAGTACTTC.

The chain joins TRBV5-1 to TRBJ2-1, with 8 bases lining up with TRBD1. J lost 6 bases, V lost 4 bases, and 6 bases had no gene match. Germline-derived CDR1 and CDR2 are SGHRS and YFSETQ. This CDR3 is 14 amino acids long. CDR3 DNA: TGCGCCAGCAGCCCCCAGGGGGCAAGCAATGAGCAGTTCTTC. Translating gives CASSPQGASNEQFF.

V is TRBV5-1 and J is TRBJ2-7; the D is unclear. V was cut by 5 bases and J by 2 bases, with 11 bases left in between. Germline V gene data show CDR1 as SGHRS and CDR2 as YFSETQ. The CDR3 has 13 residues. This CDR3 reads CASSGEIPYEQYF. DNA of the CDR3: TGCGCCAGCAGTGGAGAGATCCCCTACGAGCAGTACTTC.

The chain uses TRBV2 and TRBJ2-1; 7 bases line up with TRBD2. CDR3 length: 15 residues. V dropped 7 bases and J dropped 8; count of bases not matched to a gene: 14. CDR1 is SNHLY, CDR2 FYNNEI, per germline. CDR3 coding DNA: TGTGCCAGCATTAATCAGGGACTAAGTGGTGATGAGCAGTTCTTC. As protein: CASINQGLSGDEQFF.

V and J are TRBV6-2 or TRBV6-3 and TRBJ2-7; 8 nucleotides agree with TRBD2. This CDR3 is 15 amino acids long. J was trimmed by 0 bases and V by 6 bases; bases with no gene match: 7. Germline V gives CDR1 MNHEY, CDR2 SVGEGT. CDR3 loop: CASRPSAGGSYEQYF. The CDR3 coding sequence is TGTGCCAGCAGGCCCTCGGCGGGGGGCTCCTACGAGCAGTACTTC.

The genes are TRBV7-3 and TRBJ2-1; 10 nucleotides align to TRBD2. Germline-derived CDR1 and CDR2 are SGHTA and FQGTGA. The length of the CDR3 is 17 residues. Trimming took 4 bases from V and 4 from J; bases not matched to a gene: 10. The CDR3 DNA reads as TGTGCCAGCAGCTCCGGTGGAGCGGGGGGGCGATACAATGAGCAGTTCTTC. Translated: CASSSGGAGGRYNEQFF.